These 6 T cell receptor beta chains share one sample of origin, sequenced in a study of cytomegalovirus exposure and HLA in healthy donors. Both 60 Vbeta primers and 13 Jbeta primers went into the PCR. Clones were read by immunoSEQ multiplex PCR, and TCRdb kept only the in-frame ones, dropping some. Of some 200,000 clones listed, approximately 79% were seen once; the top ten hold approximately 6.3%. The sequenced sample consisted of PBMCs. These receptors were obtained from a man aged 40-50 years in good health and CMV-seropositive.

This clone was recorded once. This chain joins TRBV30 and TRBJ1-1; 11 nucleotides line up with TRBD1. CDR3 length equals 16 residues. Germline values: CDR1 GTSNPN, CDR2 SVGIG (reference sequence). The ends lost 6 bases at V and 1 base at J; junction bases unmatched: 10. CDR3 DNA: TGTGCCTGCTTTGGACAGGGGGCGCGGGGGAACACTGAAGCTTTCTTT. This encodes CACFGQGARGNTEAFF.

The count of this clone is one. The CDR3, as DNA: TGTGCCCTATATCAGACAGGGGTCGACGAGCAGTACTTC. Translating gives CALYQTGVDEQYF. The V and J genes are TRBV30 and TRBJ2-7, with TRBD1 matching over 8 bases. Germline trimming cut 8 bases from V and 5 bases from J; bases unmatched to any gene: 11. This CDR3 spans 13 amino acids. Per the germline V gene, CDR1 is GTSNPN and CDR2 is SVGIG (reference sequence). Using reference TRBV30 and TRBJ2-7 for the parts outside the CDR3, the full variable domain is SQTIHQWPATLVQPVGSPLSLECTVEGTSNPNLYWYRQAAGRGLQLLFYSVGIGQISSEVPQNLSASRPQDRQFILSSKKLLLSDSGFYLCALYQTGVDEQYFGPGTRLTVT.

The rearrangement links TRBV29-1 to TRBJ2-7; 8 bases line up with TRBD2. Per germline, CDR1 SQVTM and CDR2 ANQGSEA. The CDR3 has 15 amino acids. The ends lost 5 bases at V and 3 bases at J; junction bases unmatched: 12. CDR3 DNA: TGCAGCGTTTCCGGACCAGGACTAGCCCACTACGAGCAGTACTTC. Translated: CSVSGPGLAHYEQYF.

The V and J genes are TRBV19 and TRBJ1-5, with D maybe TRBD1 (6 bases). Per the germline V gene, CDR1 is LNHDA and CDR2 is SQIVND (reference sequence). Trimming removed 8 bases from V and 1 base from J, with 15 bases in between. There are 15 residues in the CDR3. DNA for the CDR3: TGTGCCAGTTCCGAAGGGGGTGGCAGCAATCAGCCCCAGCATTTT. Its translation is CASSEGGGSNQPQHF.

This clone was picked up one time. The chain uses TRBV11-2 and TRBJ2-5; TRBD2 matches at 8 bases. Germline V lookup: CDR1 SGHAT, CDR2 FQNNGV. V gave up 0 bases and J gave up 0 bases; unmatched junction bases: 0. CDR3 length: 15 amino acids. The CDR3 coding sequence is TGTGCCAGCAGCTTAGAACTAGCGGACCAAGAGACCCAGTACTTC. Residues: CASSLELADQETQYF.

The genes are TRBV5-1 and TRBJ2-5; 11 positions match TRBD2. CDR1 SGHRS and CDR2 YFSETQ come from the germline V gene. J lost 3 bases, V lost 4 bases, and 5 bases had no gene match. The CDR3 length is 15 residues. In DNA, the CDR3 is TGCGCCAGCAGCACCGGGACTAGCGGAAAAGAGACCCAGTACTTC. Translated, it gives CASSTGTSGKETQYF.